The 3 T cell receptor beta chains reported below all come from one sample, sequenced in a study of OX40 agonist ivuxolimab in advanced cancers. Libraries were prepared by immunoSEQ multiplex PCR; TCRdb keeps only in-frame clonotypes and omits some of them. Of about 36,000 clones listed, about 81% are singletons. The material sequenced was CD4+ or CD8+ T cells sorted from blood, taken in a trial of the OX40 agonist ivuxolimab. These receptors were obtained from an adult with an advanced solid tumor such as melanoma, head and neck, liver or kidney cancer.

Judged by abundance, this clone is medium-sized. This chain joins TRBV15 and TRBJ1-4, with TRBD1 as a possible D gene (6 bases). CDR1 and CDR2 from the germline V gene are LNHNV and YYDKDF (reference sequence). This CDR3 has 14 residues. Trimming stripped 0 bases from V and 12 bases from J, with 14 bases between. The CDR3: CATSRDRGTRELFF. The CDR3, as DNA: TGTGCCACCAGCAGAGATCGCGGGACAAGGGAACTGTTTTTT.

The rearrangement uses TRBV2 and TRBJ1-4, with D uncertain. Germline V gene lookup returns CDR1 SNHLY and CDR2 FYNNEI. CDR3 length: 13 residues. Trimming pared 6 bases from V and 8 bases from J, leaving 13 bases between. For the CDR3, the DNA is TGTGCCAGCAGCCGGGAAGGTGACGAAAAACTGTTTTTT. As protein: CASSREGDEKLFF.

This chain connects TRBV5-4 to TRBJ2-7; no reliable D call. This CDR3 comprises 12 residues. V was pared by 2 bases and J by 7 bases, with 10 bases between. The germline gives CDR1 SGHNT, CDR2 YYREEE (reference sequence). CDR3 sequence: CASSFPAKEQYF. The CDR3, as DNA: TGTGCCAGCAGCTTCCCCGCTAAAGAGCAGTACTTC.